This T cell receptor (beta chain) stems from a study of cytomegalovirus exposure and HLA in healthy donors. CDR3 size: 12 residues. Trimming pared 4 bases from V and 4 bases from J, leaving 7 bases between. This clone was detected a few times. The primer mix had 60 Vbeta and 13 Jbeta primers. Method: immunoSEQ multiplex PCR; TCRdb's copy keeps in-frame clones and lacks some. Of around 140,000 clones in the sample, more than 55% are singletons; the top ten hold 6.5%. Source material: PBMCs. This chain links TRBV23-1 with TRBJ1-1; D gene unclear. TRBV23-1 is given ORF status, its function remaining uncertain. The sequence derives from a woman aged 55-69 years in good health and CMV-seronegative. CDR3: CASSRRCTEAFF. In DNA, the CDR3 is TGCGCCAGCAGTCGGAGGTGCACTGAAGCTTTCTTT.